The clone carrying this T cell receptor beta chain was detected many times. The target antigen is unknown. This entry comes from a study of T-cell reconstitution after alpha-beta-depleted transplantation in children. Regarding the study as a whole: Surviving recipient T cells and thymic progenitors accounted for the high day-60 TCRbeta diversity observed in some patients. T cells produced anew were the main source of T-cell counts and diversity one year after transplant. Two months or so post-transplant, alpha-beta T cells reportedly derived from several hundred expanded graft clones.

As it was prepared, the TCRbeta library received unique molecular identifiers. TCRdb reanalysed the PCR reads using MiXCR and keeps one entry per CDR3 protein. The sample carries about 300,000 distinct CDR3 sequences, roughly 7.8% recorded once. Germline V CDR1 and CDR2: DFQATT, SNEGSKA (reference sequence). J gave up 7 bases and V 6 bases, and 12 bases lay outside the gene matches. This CDR3 is built from 14 residues. The material was peripheral blood, obtained 360 days after TCRalphabeta/CD19-depleted stem cell transplant. The source of this sequence is a female patient aged 2 to 10 who had a stem cell transplant for Fanconi anemia, so the T cells may come from the graft donor. The V gene is TRBV20-1, the J gene TRBJ2-1; 7 bases are a match to TRBD2. For the CDR3, the DNA is TGCAGTGCCCACGACCTCGGGGGAGGGAATGAGCAGTTCTTC. Its protein product is CSAHDLGGGNEQFF.